Presented here are 3 T cell receptor beta chains from one specimen sequenced in a study of cytomegalovirus exposure and HLA in healthy donors. Use of 60 Vbeta and 13 Jbeta primers characterized the PCR. Assay used: immunoSEQ multiplex PCR; TCRdb lists only in-frame clones, some missing. The table has some 160,000 clones, roughly 80% seen once. Sequencing input: PBMCs. The receptors here all came from a male donor in good health and CMV-seropositive.

V usage is TRBV28 and J usage is TRBJ1-3; D gene uncertain. V lost 5 bases and J 5 bases, leaving 7 bases between the germline ends. CDR3 length: 12 amino acids. Germline V gene data show CDR1 as MDHEN and CDR2 as SYDVKM. This chain's CDR3 is CASSGTRNTIYF. CDR3 bases: TGTGCCAGCAGTGGCACCAGAAACACCATATATTTT.

This clone appeared a few times. The chain has TRBV18 and TRBJ1-2; no definite D call. The ends were cut back, 2 bases at V and 8 bases at J, with 6 bases in the middle. The CDR3 loop spans 11 amino acids. CDR1 and CDR2 (germline): KGHSH, LQKENI. Here the CDR3 reads CASSPGQGYTF. In DNA, the CDR3 is TGTGCCAGCTCACCAGGTCAGGGCTACACCTTC.

The chain has TRBV11-2 and TRBJ2-1; D gene unclear. V was pared by 5 bases and J by 10 bases, with 9 bases between. Germline CDR1 is SGHAT and CDR2 is FQNNGV. The CDR3 is made up of 11 amino acids. CDR3 in amino acids: CASSTRVEQFF. CDR3 in DNA: TGTGCCAGCAGCACCCGAGTCGAGCAGTTCTTC.